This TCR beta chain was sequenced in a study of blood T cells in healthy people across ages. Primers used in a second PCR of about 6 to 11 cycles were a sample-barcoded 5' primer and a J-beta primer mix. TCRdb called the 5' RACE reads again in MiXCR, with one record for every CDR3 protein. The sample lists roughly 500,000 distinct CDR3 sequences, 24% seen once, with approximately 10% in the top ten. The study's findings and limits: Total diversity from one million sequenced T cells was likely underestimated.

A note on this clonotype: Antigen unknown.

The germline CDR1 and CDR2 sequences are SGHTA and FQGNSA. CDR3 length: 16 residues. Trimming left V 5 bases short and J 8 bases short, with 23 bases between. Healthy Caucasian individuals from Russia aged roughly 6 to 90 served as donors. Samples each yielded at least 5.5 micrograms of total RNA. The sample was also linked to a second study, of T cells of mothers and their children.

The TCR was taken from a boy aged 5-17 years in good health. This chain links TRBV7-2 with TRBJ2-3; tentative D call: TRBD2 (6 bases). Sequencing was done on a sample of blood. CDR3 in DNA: TGTGCCAGCAGCATACTAGCCCGTACACCCTCGGCTACGCAGTATTTT. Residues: CASSILARTPSATQYF.